What follows is one T cell receptor beta chain and its context. The data belong to a study of T cells expressing NK-cell markers. TCRdb reanalyzed the 5' RACE reads, giving one entry per CDR3 protein sequence and no DNA. Its table lists 150,000 to 180,000 distinct CDR3 sequences. The CDR3 is 16 amino acids. Germline values: CDR1 SEHNR, CDR2 FQNEAQ (reference sequence). The chain couples TRBV7-9 to TRBJ2-1; TCRdb designates TRBD2, a call that cannot be tested without DNA. The sequencing sample was made of blood T cells: a sorted CD56 or NKG2C T cell subset, CD4+ or CD8+ T cells, or bulk PBMC T cells (not recorded which). This TCR came from a woman aged 50 to 65 in good health. CDR3 protein: CASSLELAGPDNEQFF.